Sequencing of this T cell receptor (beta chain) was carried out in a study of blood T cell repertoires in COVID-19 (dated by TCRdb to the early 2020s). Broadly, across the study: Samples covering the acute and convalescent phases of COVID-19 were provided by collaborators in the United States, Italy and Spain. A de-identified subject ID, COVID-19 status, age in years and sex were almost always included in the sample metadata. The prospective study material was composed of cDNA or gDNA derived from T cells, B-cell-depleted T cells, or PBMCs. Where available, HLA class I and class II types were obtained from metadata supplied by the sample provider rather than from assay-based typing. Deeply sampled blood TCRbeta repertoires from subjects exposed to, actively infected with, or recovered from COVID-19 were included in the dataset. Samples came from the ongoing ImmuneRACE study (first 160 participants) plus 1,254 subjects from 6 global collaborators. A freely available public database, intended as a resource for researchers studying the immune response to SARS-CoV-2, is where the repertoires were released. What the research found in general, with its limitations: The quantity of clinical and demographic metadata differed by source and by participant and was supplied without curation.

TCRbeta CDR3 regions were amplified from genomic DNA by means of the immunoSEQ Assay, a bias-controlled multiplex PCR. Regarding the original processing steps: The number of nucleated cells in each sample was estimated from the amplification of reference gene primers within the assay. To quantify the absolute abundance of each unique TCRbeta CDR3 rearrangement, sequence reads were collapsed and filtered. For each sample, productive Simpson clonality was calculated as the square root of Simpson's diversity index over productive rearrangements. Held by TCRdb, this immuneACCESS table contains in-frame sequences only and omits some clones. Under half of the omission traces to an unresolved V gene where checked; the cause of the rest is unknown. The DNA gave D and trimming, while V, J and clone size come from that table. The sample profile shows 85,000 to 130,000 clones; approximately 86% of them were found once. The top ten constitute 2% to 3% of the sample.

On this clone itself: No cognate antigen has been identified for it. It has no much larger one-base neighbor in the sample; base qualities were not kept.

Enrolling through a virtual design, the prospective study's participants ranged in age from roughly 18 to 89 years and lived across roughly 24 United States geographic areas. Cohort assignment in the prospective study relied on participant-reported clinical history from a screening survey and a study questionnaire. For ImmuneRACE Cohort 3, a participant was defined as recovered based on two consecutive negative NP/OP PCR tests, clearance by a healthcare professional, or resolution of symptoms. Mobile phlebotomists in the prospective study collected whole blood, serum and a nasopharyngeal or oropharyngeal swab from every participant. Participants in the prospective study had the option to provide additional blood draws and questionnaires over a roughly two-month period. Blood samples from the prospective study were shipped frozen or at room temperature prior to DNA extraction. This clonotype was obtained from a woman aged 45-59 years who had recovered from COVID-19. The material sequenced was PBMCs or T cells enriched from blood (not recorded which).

This receptor carries the CDR3 CASSQGRGGPSNEQFF. The sequenced DNA: TGCGCCAGCAGCCAAGGGCGGGGGGGCCCTTCGAATGAGCAGTTCTTC. The chain joins TRBV4-1 to TRBJ2-1; 9 middle bases align to TRBD2. For this chain, trimming is 1 base at the V end and 7 bases at the J end, and the number of junction bases without a gene match is 8. CDR1 and CDR2, per the germline V gene, are MGHRA and YSYEKL. The CDR3 covers 16 residues, taking in both the cysteine and the phenylalanine. Here the CDR3 DNA is all that survives: 48 bases in frame from base 1.